The entry below describes one TCR beta chain. Its antigen is still unknown. This entry belongs to a study of long-term antiretroviral therapy in people with HIV. General study findings and limits: Diversity measured after ART increased yet remained under transplant donor controls.

Germline assignment: CDR1 SGDLS and CDR2 YYNGEE. Trimming pared 0 bases from V and 4 bases from J, leaving 8 bases between. This CDR3 is built from 14 residues. Researchers ran immunoSEQ v3.0 at survey level. Sequencing used immunoSEQ multiplex PCR; TCRdb keeps in-frame clones, though not all of them. The sample yields about 25,000 clones, around three quarters seen once. This clonotype was obtained from a man aged 25 to 40 with HIV. This material consisted of unsorted PBMCs, taken 2.1 years after starting antiretroviral therapy. This sequence joins TRBV9 and TRBJ1-3; D not resolved. The CDR3 here is CASSVGTAGNTIYF. CDR3 bases: TGTGCCAGCAGCGTAGGAACAGCCGGAAACACCATATATTTT. The entire variable domain, with the rest obtained from reference TRBV9 and TRBJ1-3, is as follows: DSGVTQTPKHLITATGQRVTLRCSPRSGDLSVYWYQQSLDQGLQFLIQYYNGEERAKGNILERFSAQQFPDLHSELNLSSLELGDSALYFCASSVGTAGNTIYFGEGSWLTVV.